This TCR beta chain was captured in a study of OX40 agonist ivuxolimab in advanced cancers. About the full investigation: Ivuxolimab was a fully human IgG2 agonistic monoclonal antibody targeting the costimulatory receptor OX40 (CD134). Intravenous ivuxolimab was administered to patients every 2 weeks at six dose levels: 0.01, 0.1, 0.3, 1.5, 3 and 10 mg/kg. Of the roughly 51 dose-escalation patients, hepatocellular carcinoma was present in 19, melanoma in approximately 15, renal cell carcinoma in 9 and head and neck cancer in 9. In the dose-escalation cohort, 82.7% of patients were male, and the mean age was around 60 years, with a range of roughly 23 to 85. Prior anti-PD-1, anti-PD-L1 or anti-CTLA-4 therapy was permitted, and checkpoint inhibitors had been received by roughly two fifths of dose-escalation patients. Partial responses occurred in three dose-escalation patients, of whom one had hepatocellular carcinoma and two had cutaneous melanoma. Peripheral TCRbeta sequencing aimed to test whether ivuxolimab altered TCR sequence diversity and caused clonal T-cell expansion. The paper describes the monotherapy dose-escalation part (N of about 52 patients) of the phase I trial of ivuxolimab. Study-level results and caveats: The antigen specificity of the peripheral T cells that underwent clonal expansion was not determined. Low levels of normalized T-cell clonal expansion were also seen in some patients who did not respond. After ivuxolimab, expanded clones were on average more numerous among CD8+ T cells than among CD4+ T cells. In partial responders in the 0.1-3.0 mg/kg groups, normalized peripheral clonal expansion was found to be among the lowest, especially among CD8+ T cells. At doses from 0.1 to 3.0 mg/kg, clonal expansion was seen in both CD4+ and CD8+ blood T cells between baseline and week 6.

This clone was seen more than once but under ten times. This receptor's antigen is unknown. No quality values exist for individual bases; no much larger clone is one base distant. Genomic DNA was isolated from the sorted cells so that the TCRbeta CDR3 region could be sequenced. The immunoSEQ Assay was used to sequence the TCRbeta CDR3 regions. TCRdb carries this immuneACCESS record with in-frame sequences only. Its versions omit some clonotypes, under half of them owing to an unresolved V gene in the studies checked, with the rest unexplained. The table for this sample lists tens of thousands of clones; around 90% of them were counted only once. The ten largest clones represent 1.1% of the sample. From a lookup of the germline V gene, CDR1 and CDR2 are SGHDN and FVKESK. Clipping removes 4 bases from V and 4 bases from J, with 10 as the unmatched junction base count. Inclusive of the bounding cysteine and phenylalanine, the CDR3 is 16 residues long. Only CDR3 DNA is held: 48 bases, read in frame from base 1.

The trial excluded patients who had a history of autoimmune disease or who were on systemic immunosuppression. In every dose cohort, peripheral blood was drawn for TCR sequencing at baseline, cycle 4 day 1, and cycle 7 day 1. Samples came from an open-label, multicenter, first-in-human phase I dose-escalation trial of ivuxolimab. Adults with locally advanced or metastatic melanoma, renal cell, hepatocellular, or head and neck squamous cell carcinoma were enrolled in the trial. Before TCR sequencing, CD4+ T cells and CD8+ T cells were sorted from peripheral blood as separate populations. The chain was built from TRBV14 and TRBJ2-3, with 8 junctional bases fitting TRBD1. The TCR sequence derives from an adult with an advanced solid tumor such as melanoma, head and neck, liver or kidney cancer. The source material was CD4+ or CD8+ T cells sorted from blood, sampled in a trial of the OX40 agonist ivuxolimab. The encoded CDR3 is CASSPLGRGRADTQYF. The nucleotides are TGTGCCAGCAGCCCGCTGGGCAGGGGGCGGGCAGATACGCAGTATTTT.